This T cell receptor beta chain originates from a study of T cells in Graves' hyperthyroidism and ophthalmopathy. RNA transcripts gave rise to amplified TCR beta CDR3 regions. HTBI primers were used for first-round RT-PCR of the TCR CDR3. TCRdb ran MiXCR on the multiplex PCR reads and lists one entry per CDR3 protein. The table shows hundreds of thousands of distinct CDR3 sequences, with approximately 15% occurring only once. The clonotype originates from a woman aged 40 to 49 with Graves' ophthalmopathy. The specimen was blood.

The CDR3 DNA follows: TGTGCCAGCAGCTGGGAGGGGAACTATGGCTACACCTTC. Amino acid sequence: CASSWEGNYGYTF. V is TRBV5-4 and J is TRBJ1-2, with a possible D match to TRBD1 (5 bases). This CDR3 spans 13 amino acids. Germline V CDR1 and CDR2: SGHNT, YYREEE (reference sequence). V was clipped by 3 bases and J by 2 bases, with 8 bases between them.